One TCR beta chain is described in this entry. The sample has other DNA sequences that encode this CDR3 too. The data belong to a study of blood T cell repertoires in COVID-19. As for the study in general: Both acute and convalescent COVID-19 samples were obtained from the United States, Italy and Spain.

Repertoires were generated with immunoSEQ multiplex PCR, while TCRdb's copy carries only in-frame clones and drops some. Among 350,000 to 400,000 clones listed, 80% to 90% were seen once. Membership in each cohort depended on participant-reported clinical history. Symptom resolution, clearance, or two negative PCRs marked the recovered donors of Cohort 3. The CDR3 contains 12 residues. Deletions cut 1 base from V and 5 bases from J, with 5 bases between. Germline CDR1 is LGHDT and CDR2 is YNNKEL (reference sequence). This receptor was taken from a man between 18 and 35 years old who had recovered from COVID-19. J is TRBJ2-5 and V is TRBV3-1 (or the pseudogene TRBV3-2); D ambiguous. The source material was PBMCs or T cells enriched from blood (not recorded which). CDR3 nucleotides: TGTGCCAGCAGCCAAGTCGGTGAGACCCAGTACTTC. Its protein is CASSQVGETQYF.